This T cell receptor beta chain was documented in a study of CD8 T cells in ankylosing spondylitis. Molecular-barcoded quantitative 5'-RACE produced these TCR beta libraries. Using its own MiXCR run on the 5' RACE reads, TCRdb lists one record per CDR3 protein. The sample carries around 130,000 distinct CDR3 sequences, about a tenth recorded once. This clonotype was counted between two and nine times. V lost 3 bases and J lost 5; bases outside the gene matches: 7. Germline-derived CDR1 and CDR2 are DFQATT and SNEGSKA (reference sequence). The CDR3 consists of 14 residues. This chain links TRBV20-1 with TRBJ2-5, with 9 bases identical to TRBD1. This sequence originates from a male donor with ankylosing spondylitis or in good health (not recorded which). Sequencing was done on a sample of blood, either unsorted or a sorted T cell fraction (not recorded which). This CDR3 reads CSASKHRGLETQYF. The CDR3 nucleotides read TGCAGTGCTAGCAAACACAGGGGGCTTGAGACCCAGTACTTC.